This T cell receptor (beta chain) comes out of a study of T cell repertoires in cytomegalovirus infection (dated by TCRdb to between 2018 and 2021). The study in broad terms: Recently identified HLA-C-restricted CMV epitopes, whose presentation resists viral immunomodulation, were targeted by peptide stimulations together with well-studied HLA-B-restricted epitopes. Donor HLA type was relevant to the analysis, because carriage of CMV infection together with the matching HLA type was indicated by public TCR beta signatures.

Sequencing took place on an Illumina HiSeq 1500. TCRdb reprocessed the public reads (quality trimming at Q25 with fastp, clone calling with MiXCR) and kept in-frame beta chains. A single entry per CDR3 protein holds the most common genes and DNA from its merged rows. The sample has about 920,000 distinct CDR3 sequences on record, 31% of them singletons. Over 13% of the sample rests with the top ten. Trimming accounts for 3 bases at V and 4 bases at J, while the number of junction bases matched to no gene is 4. The CDR3 spans 15 residues, from the cysteine through the phenylalanine. Here the CDR3 DNA is all that survives: 45 bases in frame from base 1. Sequences SGHNT (CDR1) and YYREEE (CDR2) are obtained from the germline V gene (reference sequence). The treatment or condition label of this sample denotes: in vitro stimulation with specific CMV peptide epitopes to enrich CMV-specific T cells. Results and caveats for the whole study, not just this receptor: The ex vivo response was dominated by HLA-C-restricted CMV-specific TCR beta clonotypes, which also provided the single most frequent clonotype in two of eight donors. In both this cohort and an independent roughly 400-donor cohort, the cumulative frequency of public TCR beta family members distinguished carriers of CMV infection plus the relevant HLA type.

A remark on this clonotype: What this receptor recognizes is not known. No per-base quality is available; no much larger clone lies one base away.

This receptor was taken from a human donor in good health (CMV status not recorded). Some clones in this sample may be carry-over from other donors' samples. This sample comprised cultured CD8+ T cells from PBMCs, obtained from culture after CMV antigen stimulation. The rearrangement joined TRBV5-4 to TRBJ1-3; 10 junctional bases match TRBD1. The CDR3 sequence is CASSSPGQGGNTIYF. The sequence in DNA is TGTGCCAGCAGCTCTCCGGGACAGGGGGGAAACACCATATATTTT.